This TCR beta chain was documented in a study of shared clonotypes between healthy human individuals. Study information: Donor ages ranged 18 to 49 years: a couple of women, a few men.

This CDR3 has 11 amino acids. The germline V gene has CDR1 SGHAT and CDR2 FQNNGV. The V and J ends lost 6 bases and 7 bases respectively, with 7 bases between them. Produced via immunoSEQ multiplex PCR; TCRdb's table is partial and in-frame only. This sample has 2 million to 2.5 million clones, with 90% to 95% found just once. From CD4+ cells came CD45RA+ naive and CD45RA-negative memory subsets. This TCR was sampled from a young man in good health. The source material was naive CD4+ T cells sorted from blood. The sample's subset: CD45RA+ positively selected. The chain combines TRBV11-2 with TRBJ2-1; D unresolved. This CDR3 is CASSEWNEQFF. The CDR3, as DNA: TGTGCCAGCAGTGAATGGAATGAGCAGTTCTTC.